The subject of this entry is one T cell receptor beta chain. Its antigen is not known. This sample is part of a study of beta chain features in type 1 diabetes. Regarding the study as a whole: Shortening that was moderate but significant affected the TCRB CDR3s of Type 1 diabetes patients in all four CD4+ subsets.

This CDR3 has 12 residues. The J segment lost 7 bases and the V segment lost 2 bases, leaving 0 bases of the junction unmatched. Germline V gene lookup returns CDR1 SGHRS and CDR2 YFSETQ. cDNA synthesis used the whole RNA isolate, giving expressed TCRB sequences. Repertoires were generated with immunoSEQ multiplex PCR, while TCRdb's copy carries only in-frame clones and drops some. This table has hundreds of thousands of clones, roughly 10% appearing once. This receptor was identified in a man younger than 40 with type 1 diabetes. The rearrangement links TRBV5-1 to TRBJ2-1; 7 bases are a match to TRBD1. The sequenced sample was naive CD4+ T cells from blood. The CDR3: CASSLQGNEQFF. DNA of the CDR3: TGCGCCAGCAGCTTACAGGGGAATGAGCAGTTCTTC.